What follows are 13 T cell receptor beta chains derived from one specimen sequenced in a study of T cell responses to AZD1222 COVID-19 vaccine. Method: immunoSEQ multiplex PCR; TCRdb's copy keeps in-frame clones and lacks some. The sample records 84,000 or so clones, over 75% being singletons. The sequenced sample was peripheral blood, obtained on day 0 of AZD1222 vaccination. The receptors derive from an adult in good health.

The rearrangement links TRBV11-2 to TRBJ2-1, with D possibly matching TRBD1 (5 bases). CDR3 length equals 12 residues. Germline CDR1 is SGHAT and CDR2 is FQNNGV. V gave up 1 base and J gave up 9 bases, with 7 bases separating them. CDR3 sequence: CASSLGRAEQFF. In DNA, the CDR3 is TGTGCCAGCAGCTTAGGCAGGGCTGAGCAGTTCTTC.

The genes are TRBV14 and TRBJ1-1; no reliable D call. V was clipped by 1 base and J by 7 bases, with 13 bases between them. Germline-derived CDR1 and CDR2 are SGHDN and FVKESK. CDR3 length: 14 amino acids. This CDR3 reads CASSQGSVTNEAFF. DNA of the CDR3: TGTGCCAGCAGCCAAGGGTCGGTAACTAATGAAGCTTTCTTT. Supplemented by reference TRBV14 and TRBJ1-1, the full variable domain reads EAGVTQFPSHSVIEKGQTVTLRCDPISGHDNLYWYRRVMGKEIKFLLHFVKESKQDESGMPNNRFLAERTGGTYSTLKVQPAELEDSGVYFCASSQGSVTNEAFFGQGTRLTVV.

The genes are TRBV5-5 and TRBJ2-3; D is tentatively TRBD1 or TRBD2 (6 bases each). Germline V CDR1 and CDR2: SGHKS, YYEKEE (reference sequence). The CDR3 extends over 15 amino acids. Trimming removed 4 bases from V and 1 base from J, with 13 bases in between. The CDR3 is CASSRGLGGTDTQYF. The CDR3 region has the DNA TGTGCCAGCAGCCGGGGGCTAGGGGGCACAGATACGCAGTATTTT.

The chain carries TRBV27 and TRBJ1-2; D is uncertain. Germline assignment: CDR1 MNHEY and CDR2 SMNVEV (reference sequence). This CDR3 comprises 13 residues. Trimming shortened V by 6 bases and J by 0 bases, and 8 bases separated the two germline ends. The CDR3 protein is CASRGGSNYGYTF. The CDR3 DNA sequence: TGTGCCAGCAGGGGAGGGTCTAACTATGGCTACACCTTC.

This clone was seen just once. The CDR3 bases are TGTGCCAGCAGCCTACAGGGAAGGAACTACGAGCAGTACTTC. Its protein product is CASSLQGRNYEQYF. V is TRBV3-1 (or the pseudogene TRBV3-2) and J is TRBJ2-7, with D possibly being TRBD1 (6 bases). Trimming removed 4 bases at V and 3 bases at J, with 13 bases between. This CDR3 is 14 amino acids long. Germline V gene lookup returns CDR1 LGHDT and CDR2 YNNKEL (reference sequence).

This clone was recorded a few times. The V call is TRBV2, the J call TRBJ1-3; maybe TRBD1 (6 bases). Germline CDR1 reads SNHLY; CDR2 reads FYNNEI. The CDR3 sequence is 14 residues long. Between the trimmed V and J ends, which lost 5 bases and 8 bases, there was a span of 16 bases. CDR3 in DNA: TGTGCCAGCAGTCGGGGGCACGAAGGGGACACCATATATTTT. It specifies CASSRGHEGDTIYF.

The rearrangement uses TRBV9 and TRBJ1-2, with a tentative D call TRBD1 (6 bases). The CDR3 is 14 residues long. CDR1 and CDR2 (germline): SGDLS, YYNGEE. Trimming pared 6 bases from V and 2 bases from J, leaving 14 bases between. The CDR3 loop reads CASTPDRNNYGYTF. DNA of the CDR3: TGTGCCAGCACCCCCGACAGGAACAACTATGGCTACACCTTC.

This sequence joins TRBV5-5 and TRBJ2-3; 8 bases map to TRBD1. Germline V gives CDR1 SGHKS, CDR2 YYEKEE (reference sequence). The CDR3 extends over 16 amino acids. Trimming removed 0 bases from V and 0 bases from J; junction bases left unmatched: 3. Here the CDR3 DNA reads TGTGCCAGCAGCTTGGGACAGGGGATGAGCACAGATACGCAGTATTTT. Its translation: CASSLGQGMSTDTQYF. Looking up the rest from reference TRBV5-5 and TRBJ2-3 gives the full variable domain: DAGVTQSPTHLIKTRGQQVTLRCSPISGHKSVSWYQQVLGQGPQFIFQYYEKEERGRGNFPDRFSARQFPNYSSELNVNALLLGDSALYLCASSLGQGMSTDTQYFGPGTRLTVL.

This chain joins TRBV19 and TRBJ2-2; the D is unclear. In germline, CDR1 is LNHDA, CDR2 SQIVND (reference sequence). The CDR3 covers 15 residues. Trimming took 1 base from V and 4 from J, leaving 10 bases between them. The CDR3 region is CASSIAQRGTGELFF. CDR3 nucleotide sequence: TGTGCCAGTAGTATAGCGCAGCGAGGCACCGGGGAGCTGTTTTTT.

The rearrangement joins TRBV18 to TRBJ1-1; possible D gene TRBD1, 5 bases. This CDR3 has 13 residues. CDR1 is KGHSH and CDR2 is LQKENI in the germline V gene. V lost 6 bases and J lost 11, with 19 bases in between. CDR3 protein: CASSANRGVEAFF. In nucleotides, the CDR3 is TGTGCCAGCTCGGCGAATCGGGGGGTTGAGGCTTTCTTT.

The chain combines TRBV27 with TRBJ1-6, with TRBD1 matching over 7 bases. J was trimmed by 9 bases and V by 5 bases; bases with no gene match: 10. The CDR3 is 15 amino acids. The V gene's germline CDR1 is MNHEY and CDR2 SMNVEV (reference sequence). The CDR3 DNA reads as TGTGCCAGCAGTCCCTCTGACAGGGAGAGTTCACCCCTCCACTTT. Its translation: CASSPSDRESSPLHF.

This CDR3 is CASSISSNIQYF. The CDR3 DNA reads as TGTGCCAGCAGCATAAGTTCGAACATTCAGTACTTC. The V and J genes are TRBV3-1 (or the pseudogene TRBV3-2) and TRBJ2-4, with D uncertain. This CDR3 has 12 amino acids. Germline V CDR1 and CDR2: LGHDT, YNNKEL (reference sequence). V lost 5 bases to trimming and J lost 7 bases, with 9 bases between them.

This sequence joins TRBV13 and TRBJ1-6; no reliable D call. The V end lost 2 bases, the J end lost 7 bases, and 21 bases lay between the germline ends. CDR3 length: 18 amino acids. Germline V gene data show CDR1 as PRHDT and CDR2 as FYEKMQ (reference sequence). CDR3 DNA: TGTGCCAGCAGCTTACCGTCGACCCGGGGTAAAATAAATTCACCCCTCCACTTT. Amino acids: CASSLPSTRGKINSPLHF.